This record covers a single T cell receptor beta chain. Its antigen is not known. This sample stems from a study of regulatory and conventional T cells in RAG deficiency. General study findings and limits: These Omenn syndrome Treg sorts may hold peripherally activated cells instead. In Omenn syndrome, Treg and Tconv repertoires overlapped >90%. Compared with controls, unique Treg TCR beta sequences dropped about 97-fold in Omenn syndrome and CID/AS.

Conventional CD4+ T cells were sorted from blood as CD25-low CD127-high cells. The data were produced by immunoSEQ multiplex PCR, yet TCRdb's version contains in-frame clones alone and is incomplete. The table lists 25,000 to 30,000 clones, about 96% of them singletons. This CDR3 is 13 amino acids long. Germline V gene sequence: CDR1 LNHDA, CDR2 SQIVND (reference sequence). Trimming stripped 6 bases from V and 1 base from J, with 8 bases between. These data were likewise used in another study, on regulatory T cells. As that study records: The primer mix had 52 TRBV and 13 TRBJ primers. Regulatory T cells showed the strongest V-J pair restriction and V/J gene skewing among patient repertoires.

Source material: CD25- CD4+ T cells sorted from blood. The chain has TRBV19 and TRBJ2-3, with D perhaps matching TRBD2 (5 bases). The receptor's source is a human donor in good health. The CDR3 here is CASSDGGTDTQYF. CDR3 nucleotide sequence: TGTGCCAGTAGCGACGGGGGCACAGATACGCAGTATTTT.